These T cell receptor beta chains were read from a single sample in a study of human T cells and chemical hapten exposure. A single record per CDR3 protein comes from TCRdb applying MiXCR to the RACE reads. The data hold about 380,000 distinct CDR3 sequences, with around 5.5% observed a single time. The input for sequencing was whole blood, taken in connection with sensitization to the hapten diphenylcyclopropenone (DPC). Receptors originate from a woman in her fifties or sixties with alopecia areata. Some clones in this sample may be carry-over from other donors' samples. CDR3s include the opening cysteine and the closing phenylalanine or tryptophan. D genes are given only for firm matches. Clone size, where shown, is once, few, many, or a class for clones that have expanded.

cdr3_nt: TGCGCCAGCAGCTTGGCGCGGTGGGAACTTGCGGAGCTGTTTTTT
cdr3_aa: CASSLARWELAELFF
v_call: TRBV5-1
j_call: TRBJ2-2
clone_size: many
d_call: .

cdr3_nt: TGTGCCAGCAGTTTCGGTGGTGCAACTAATGAAAAACTGTTTTTT
cdr3_aa: CASSFGGATNEKLFF
v_call: TRBV27
j_call: TRBJ1-4
clone_size: many
d_call: .

cdr3_nt: TGTGCCAGCAGCTTAGAGCCAGGGGATGGGCTGGGCACTGAAGCTTTCTTT
cdr3_aa: CASSLEPGDGLGTEAFF
v_call: TRBV7-2
j_call: TRBJ1-1
clone_size: many
d_call: .

cdr3_nt: TGTGCCATCACCCGACAGAGACTAGCGAAAACCTACGAGCAGTACTTC
cdr3_aa: CAITRQRLAKTYEQYF
v_call: TRBV10-3
j_call: TRBJ2-7
clone_size: many
d_call: TRBD2

cdr3_nt: TGTGCCAGCAGCCAGAGACAGGGGGGCATCAATGAGCAGTTCTTC
cdr3_aa: CASSQRQGGINEQFF
v_call: TRBV12-3/TRBV12-4
j_call: TRBJ2-1
clone_size: .
d_call: TRBD1

cdr3_nt: TGTGCCAGCAGCTTAGCGGGGTGGGAGCAGTTCTTC
cdr3_aa: CASSLAGWEQFF
v_call: TRBV7-6
j_call: TRBJ2-1
clone_size: many
d_call: .

cdr3_nt: TGTGCCAGCAATCAGCTAGCGGGCACAGATACGCAGTATTTT
cdr3_aa: CASNQLAGTDTQYF
v_call: TRBV12-3/TRBV12-4
j_call: TRBJ2-3
clone_size: many
d_call: TRBD2

cdr3_nt: TGTGCCAGCAGTTTGGCAGGGACCCTCACAGATACGCAGTATTTT
cdr3_aa: CASSLAGTLTDTQYF
v_call: TRBV12-3/TRBV12-4
j_call: TRBJ2-3
clone_size: many
d_call: .

cdr3_nt: TGTGCCAGCCGGCGGATTGGGTATAATTCACCCCTCCACTTT
cdr3_aa: CASRRIGYNSPLHF
v_call: TRBV21-1
j_call: TRBJ1-6
clone_size: few
d_call: .

cdr3_nt: TGTGCCAGCAGCTTCGTTAGGAGCACAGATACGCAGTATTTT
cdr3_aa: CASSFVRSTDTQYF
v_call: TRBV11-2
j_call: TRBJ2-3
clone_size: many
d_call: .

cdr3_nt: TGCAGTGCTAGAGTTATGACAGGGGAAATGGGAAACGAGCAGTACTTC
cdr3_aa: CSARVMTGEMGNEQYF
v_call: TRBV20-1
j_call: TRBJ2-7
clone_size: many
d_call: TRBD1

cdr3_nt: TGTGCCAGCAGCTTCCCAGCGGGGGGCCCGTACAATGAGCAGTTCTTC
cdr3_aa: CASSFPAGGPYNEQFF
v_call: TRBV9
j_call: TRBJ2-1
clone_size: .
d_call: TRBD2

cdr3_nt: TGTGCCAAGTCCCCCTGGGACACCGGGGAGCTGTTTTTT
cdr3_aa: CAKSPWDTGELFF
v_call: TRBV2
j_call: TRBJ2-2
clone_size: .
d_call: .

cdr3_nt: TGCGCCAGCAGCCAAGATGGGCTAGCGGGAGATGAGCAGTTCTTC
cdr3_aa: CASSQDGLAGDEQFF
v_call: TRBV4-3
j_call: TRBJ2-1
clone_size: .
d_call: TRBD2

cdr3_nt: TGCAGTGCTACAGTCACAGGGCCTTGGAGTAGCTACACCTTC
cdr3_aa: CSATVTGPWSSYTF
v_call: TRBV20-1
j_call: TRBJ1-2
clone_size: .
d_call: .

cdr3_nt: TGCGCCAGCAGCTCCGAGGATGAAGCTTTCTTT
cdr3_aa: CASSSEDEAFF
v_call: TRBV5-1
j_call: TRBJ1-1
clone_size: many
d_call: .

cdr3_nt: TGCAGTGCTAAAGGGGACAGAAAGGAGGGCACTGAAGCTTTCTTT
cdr3_aa: CSAKGDRKEGTEAFF
v_call: TRBV20-1
j_call: TRBJ1-1
clone_size: .
d_call: TRBD1

cdr3_nt: TGTGCCAGCAGCCCGGGGGGTCTCGGCTTTTTGGGCTATGGCTACACCTTC
cdr3_aa: CASSPGGLGFLGYGYTF
v_call: TRBV3-1
j_call: TRBJ1-2
clone_size: .
d_call: .

cdr3_nt: TGTGCCATCAGTGCCGGCGGTGTAGGGGGCGCGGAGCAGTACTTC
cdr3_aa: CAISAGGVGGAEQYF
v_call: TRBV10-3
j_call: TRBJ2-7
clone_size: many
d_call: TRBD1

cdr3_nt: TGTGCCAGCAGCCAGGAAGGGGTAGGAACTGAAGCTTTCTTT
cdr3_aa: CASSQEGVGTEAFF
v_call: TRBV7-9
j_call: TRBJ1-1
clone_size: many
d_call: .

cdr3_nt: TGCAGTGCTAGACTCCGGACAGGGGACCACACCGGGGAGCTGTTTTTT
cdr3_aa: CSARLRTGDHTGELFF
v_call: TRBV20-1
j_call: TRBJ2-2
clone_size: .
d_call: TRBD1

cdr3_nt: TGTGCCAGCACTGAGCAGGGGGCTGATGACTACACCTTC
cdr3_aa: CASTEQGADDYTF
v_call: TRBV12-3/TRBV12-4
j_call: TRBJ1-2
clone_size: .
d_call: TRBD1

cdr3_nt: TGTGCCAGCAGTAAACAGGGGCTTAACACTGAAGCTTTCTTT
cdr3_aa: CASSKQGLNTEAFF
v_call: TRBV6-5
j_call: TRBJ1-1
clone_size: .
d_call: TRBD1

cdr3_nt: TGTGCCAGCAGTTTGACAGGGGTTGGCGGCTACACCTTC
cdr3_aa: CASSLTGVGGYTF
v_call: TRBV27
j_call: TRBJ1-2
clone_size: .
d_call: TRBD1

cdr3_nt: TGTGCCAGCAAGGGACTAGCGGGGAGCCTAGCGGATACGCAGTATTTT
cdr3_aa: CASKGLAGSLADTQYF
v_call: TRBV28
j_call: TRBJ2-3
clone_size: few
d_call: TRBD2

cdr3_nt: TGTGCCAGCAGCTTTGACTTAGCCAAAAACATTCAGTACTTC
cdr3_aa: CASSFDLAKNIQYF
v_call: TRBV6-1
j_call: TRBJ2-4
clone_size: many
d_call: .

cdr3_nt: TGTGCCAGCAACCTCGGACTAGACGATGAGCAGTTCTTC
cdr3_aa: CASNLGLDDEQFF
v_call: TRBV7-2
j_call: TRBJ2-1
clone_size: many
d_call: TRBD2

cdr3_nt: TGTGCCAGCAGTCCGGTCCCCAGATACGAGCAGTACTTC
cdr3_aa: CASSPVPRYEQYF
v_call: TRBV27
j_call: TRBJ2-7
clone_size: .
d_call: .

cdr3_nt: TGTGCCAGCAGCCAAGTGCCAGGGGACAATGAAAAACTGTTTTTT
cdr3_aa: CASSQVPGDNEKLFF
v_call: TRBV14
j_call: TRBJ1-4
clone_size: many
d_call: .

cdr3_nt: TGCAGTGCTAGACTAATAGCGGGAGGGGGTTACAATGAGCAGTTCTTC
cdr3_aa: CSARLIAGGGYNEQFF
v_call: TRBV20-1
j_call: TRBJ2-1
clone_size: few
d_call: TRBD2

cdr3_nt: TGCAGTGCCCGGCAGGGGGCGGGGTACGAGCAGTACTTC
cdr3_aa: CSARQGAGYEQYF
v_call: TRBV20-1
j_call: TRBJ2-7
clone_size: few
d_call: TRBD1

cdr3_nt: TGTGCCAGCAGAGAGGGCCGGAATGAAAAACTGTTTTTT
cdr3_aa: CASREGRNEKLFF
v_call: TRBV2
j_call: TRBJ1-4
clone_size: .
d_call: .

cdr3_nt: TGTGCCAGCAGCTTTGGGGACCATTCGCCCACAGATACGCAGTATTTT
cdr3_aa: CASSFGDHSPTDTQYF
v_call: TRBV7-9
j_call: TRBJ2-3
clone_size: few
d_call: .

cdr3_nt: TGTGCCAGCAGTTCAAGACAGGATCTCTACAATGAGCAGTTCTTC
cdr3_aa: CASSSRQDLYNEQFF
v_call: TRBV27
j_call: TRBJ2-1
clone_size: many
d_call: .

cdr3_nt: TGTGCCAGCAGCTTCCGGGGACAGGGAAGTGGAAACACCATATATTTT
cdr3_aa: CASSFRGQGSGNTIYF
v_call: TRBV7-8
j_call: TRBJ1-3
clone_size: many
d_call: TRBD1

cdr3_nt: TGTGCCAGCAGCCCCCGGGCAGGAGAAAAACTGTTTTTT
cdr3_aa: CASSPRAGEKLFF
v_call: TRBV5-6
j_call: TRBJ1-4
clone_size: few
d_call: .

cdr3_nt: TGTGCCAGCAGACCCCGGACCGCCTGGGGGGACAATGAGCAGTTCTTC
cdr3_aa: CASRPRTAWGDNEQFF
v_call: TRBV12-3/TRBV12-4
j_call: TRBJ2-1
clone_size: .
d_call: .

cdr3_nt: TGTGCCAGCACCGAGCGGGGGATCCGAAATCAGCCCCAGCATTTT
cdr3_aa: CASTERGIRNQPQHF
v_call: TRBV6-2/TRBV6-3
j_call: TRBJ1-5
clone_size: many
d_call: .

cdr3_nt: TGTGCCAGCTCCCATCCAAGGGACTACGAGCAGTACTTC
cdr3_aa: CASSHPRDYEQYF
v_call: TRBV18
j_call: TRBJ2-7
clone_size: .
d_call: .

cdr3_nt: TGTGCCAGCAGCCCCGCCTGGCTAAACTCTGGAAACACCATATATTTT
cdr3_aa: CASSPAWLNSGNTIYF
v_call: TRBV2
j_call: TRBJ1-3
clone_size: few
d_call: .

cdr3_nt: TGCGCCAGCAGCCCCCAGCGGGGGGGCCTAGATGAGCAGTTCTTC
cdr3_aa: CASSPQRGGLDEQFF
v_call: TRBV5-1
j_call: TRBJ2-1
clone_size: many
d_call: TRBD2

cdr3_nt: TGTGCCAGCAGCTTAGCCCGAGCTAAAAGATTAGATCAGCCCCAGCATTTT
cdr3_aa: CASSLARAKRLDQPQHF
v_call: TRBV7-8
j_call: TRBJ1-5
clone_size: few
d_call: .

cdr3_nt: TGTGCCAGCAGCTCTCGCCCACGGGGGATAGGGGAGACCCAGTACTTC
cdr3_aa: CASSSRPRGIGETQYF
v_call: TRBV6-5
j_call: TRBJ2-5
clone_size: .
d_call: .

cdr3_nt: TGTGCCAGCAGCTTAGCGTCATCGGGTCGGGCTAGCAATGAGCAGTTCTTC
cdr3_aa: CASSLASSGRASNEQFF
v_call: TRBV7-9
j_call: TRBJ2-1
clone_size: many
d_call: .

cdr3_nt: TGCAGCGTTCTTACCCTACTAGCGGGGAGTGAGACCCAGTACTTC
cdr3_aa: CSVLTLLAGSETQYF
v_call: TRBV29-1
j_call: TRBJ2-5
clone_size: many
d_call: TRBD2

cdr3_nt: TGTGCCAGCCGACTAGCTTCGGACAATGAGCAGTTCTTC
cdr3_aa: CASRLASDNEQFF
v_call: TRBV2
j_call: TRBJ2-1
clone_size: .
d_call: TRBD2

cdr3_nt: TGTGCCATCAGTGAGGAAGGGGGATGGGAGCCCCAGCATTTT
cdr3_aa: CAISEEGGWEPQHF
v_call: TRBV10-3
j_call: TRBJ1-5
clone_size: many
d_call: .

cdr3_nt: TGTGCCAGCAGCTTAAGGTCTAAAGGGAATGAGCAGTTCTTC
cdr3_aa: CASSLRSKGNEQFF
v_call: TRBV7-2
j_call: TRBJ2-1
clone_size: .
d_call: .

cdr3_nt: TGTGCCAGCAGCCAAGAGGCTAGCACAGATACGCAGTATTTT
cdr3_aa: CASSQEASTDTQYF
v_call: TRBV4-2
j_call: TRBJ2-3
clone_size: many
d_call: .

cdr3_nt: TGTGCCAGCAGCGTAGGGGCAGGGGGACTTTTAACTGCCTACGAGCAGTACTTC
cdr3_aa: CASSVGAGGLLTAYEQYF
v_call: TRBV9
j_call: TRBJ2-7
clone_size: many
d_call: .